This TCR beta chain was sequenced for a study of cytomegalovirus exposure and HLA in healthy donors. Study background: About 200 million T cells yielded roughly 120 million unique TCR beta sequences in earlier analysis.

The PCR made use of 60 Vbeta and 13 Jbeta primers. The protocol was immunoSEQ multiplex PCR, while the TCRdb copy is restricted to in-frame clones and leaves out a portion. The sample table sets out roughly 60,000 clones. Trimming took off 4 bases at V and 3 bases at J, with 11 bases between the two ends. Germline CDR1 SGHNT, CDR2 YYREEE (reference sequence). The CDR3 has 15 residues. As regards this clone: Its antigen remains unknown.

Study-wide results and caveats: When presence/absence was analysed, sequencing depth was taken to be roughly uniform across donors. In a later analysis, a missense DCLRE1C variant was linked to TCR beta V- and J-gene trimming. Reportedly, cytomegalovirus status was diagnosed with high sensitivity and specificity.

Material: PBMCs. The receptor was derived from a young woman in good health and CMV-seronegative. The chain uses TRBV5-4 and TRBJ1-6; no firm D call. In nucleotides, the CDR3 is TGTGCCAGCAGCCCCCCAGGTCACTATAATTCACCCCTCCACTTT. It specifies CASSPPGHYNSPLHF.